This passage covers 9 T cell receptor beta chains from one sample sequenced in a study of blood T cell repertoires in COVID-19. TCRdb's copy holds only in-frame clones and misses some; the assay was immunoSEQ multiplex PCR. The sample has around 150,000 clones; about 82% are singletons. Sequences were obtained from PBMCs or T cells enriched from blood (not recorded which). These receptors were collected from a woman aged 40 to 50 who had recovered from COVID-19.

The chain couples TRBV7-6 to TRBJ1-3; TRBD1 matches 8 bases. The CDR3 has 16 amino acids. Trimming at V came to 1 base and at J to 4 bases, leaving 6 bases not matched to a gene. Germline assignment: CDR1 SGHVS and CDR2 FNYEAQ. The DNA of the CDR3 is TGTGCCAGCAGCTTAGGGGGGACAGGTTCAGGAAACACCATATATTTT. Amino acids: CASSLGGTGSGNTIYF.

This chain links TRBV7-2 with TRBJ1-5, with D possibly TRBD1 on 6 matching bases. V dropped 2 bases and J dropped 1 base, with 9 bases sitting between them. The CDR3 sequence is 15 residues long. The germline V gene has CDR1 SGHTA and CDR2 FQGNSA. CDR3 in DNA: TGTGCCAGCAGCTTATACAGGGCGAGCAATCAGCCCCAGCATTTT. The encoded protein is CASSLYRASNQPQHF.

This sequence joins TRBV13 and TRBJ2-1; D may be TRBD2 (5 bases). CDR1 is PRHDT, CDR2 FYEKMQ, per germline (reference sequence). V lost 5 bases to trimming and J lost 9 bases, with 11 bases between them. The CDR3 covers 12 residues. DNA of the CDR3: TGTGCCAGCAGCCCCGGGGAGATTGAGCAGTTCTTC. Translation gives CASSPGEIEQFF.

The chain combines TRBV28 with TRBJ1-3; D remains unclear. CDR3 length: 12 residues. V shed 7 bases and J shed 8 bases, with 12 bases lying between them. Per germline, CDR1 MDHEN and CDR2 SYDVKM. The CDR3 here is CASTTSGDTIYF. CDR3 in DNA: TGTGCCAGCACCACCTCCGGGGACACCATATATTTT.

This chain connects TRBV2 to TRBJ2-1; D perhaps matches TRBD2 (5 bases). Germline CDR1 is SNHLY and CDR2 is FYNNEI. Trimming removed 11 bases from V and 6 bases from J, with 23 bases in between. The CDR3 totals 15 residues. CDR3 coding DNA: TGTGCCTCCACTCGGTGGAGGAGTCGGTCCAATGAGCAGTTCTTC. Its protein product is CASTRWRSRSNEQFF.

CDR3: CASSGEGGNTEAFF. The CDR3, as DNA: TGTGCCAGCAGTGGTGAGGGAGGGAACACTGAAGCTTTCTTT. J is TRBJ1-1 and V is TRBV2; D ambiguous. This CDR3 spans 14 amino acids. The V gene lost 4 bases and the J gene lost 1 base, with 10 bases spanning the gap. Germline loops: CDR1 SNHLY, CDR2 FYNNEI. The complete variable domain, with remaining parts taken from reference TRBV2 and TRBJ1-1, reads EPEVTQTPSHQVTQMGQEVILRCVPISNHLYFYWYRQILGQKVEFLVSFYNNEISEKSEIFDDQFSVERPDGSNFTLKIRSTKLEDSAMYFCASSGEGGNTEAFFGQGTRLTVV.

The chain is built from TRBV5-8 and TRBJ1-4; D is perhaps TRBD1 (5 bases). From germline, CDR1 is SGHTS and CDR2 YDEGEE. There are 15 residues in the CDR3. Trimming stripped 6 bases from V and 0 bases from J, with 12 bases between. The CDR3 DNA sequence: TGTGCCAGCAACTCAGGGACTGCAACTAATGAAAAACTGTTTTTT. Protein sequence: CASNSGTATNEKLFF.

A few counts support this clone. The V call is TRBV7-9, the J call TRBJ2-7; tentatively, D is TRBD2 (5 bases). Per the germline V gene, CDR1 is SEHNR and CDR2 is FQNEAQ (reference sequence). The CDR3 has 17 residues. V lost 4 bases, J lost 2 bases, and 21 bases lay in between. The CDR3 is CASSSGYAGEITYEQYF. Written as DNA, the CDR3 is TGTGCCAGCAGCTCTGGTTATGCGGGCGAGATTACCTACGAGCAGTACTTC.

This chain joins TRBV2 and TRBJ2-2; unclear D gene. CDR3 length equals 11 residues. V was trimmed by 7 bases and J by 3 bases, leaving 3 bases between them. Germline-derived CDR1 and CDR2 are SNHLY and FYNNEI. The CDR3 DNA follows: TGTGCCAGCACGGACACCGGGGAGCTGTTTTTT. This codes for CASTDTGELFF. Looking up the rest from reference TRBV2 and TRBJ2-2 gives the full variable domain: EPEVTQTPSHQVTQMGQEVILRCVPISNHLYFYWYRQILGQKVEFLVSFYNNEISEKSEIFDDQFSVERPDGSNFTLKIRSTKLEDSAMYFCASTDTGELFFGEGSRLTVL.